Each of the 15 T cell receptor beta chains below was sequenced from the same sample in a study of blood T cells in healthy people across ages. The second PCR ran roughly 6 to 11 cycles with a sample-barcoded 5' primer and J-beta primers. MiXCR was run by TCRdb on the 5' RACE reads, yielding one entry per CDR3 protein. The table has around 1,800,000 distinct CDR3 sequences, more than 35% seen once. The sequenced material came from blood. The receptors come from a human donor in good health.

Only a few counts were recorded for this clonotype. This chain connects TRBV28 to TRBJ2-7; TRBD1 agrees at 8 bases. Germline assignment: CDR1 MDHEN and CDR2 SYDVKM. This CDR3 is built from 16 residues. V lost 5 bases and J lost 1; bases outside the gene matches: 10. Here the CDR3 DNA reads TGTGCCAGCAGTGCGCTCCCAGGGGGCGGTTCCTACGAGCAGTACTTC. This translates into CASSALPGGGSYEQYF.

The CDR3 DNA follows: TGTGCCAGCAGTTTAACAGGGACTACAGATGAGCAGTTCTTC. It codes for CASSLTGTTDEQFF. This chain links TRBV6-5 with TRBJ2-1; a weak D match, TRBD2 (7 bases). The germline CDR1 and CDR2 sequences are MNHEY and SVGAGI. The CDR3 covers 14 residues. V was pared by 4 bases and J by 8 bases, with 15 bases between.

Note on this clonotype: This clone may be a read error of a much larger clone one base away. The V call is TRBV12-3 or TRBV12-4, the J call TRBJ1-1; D ambiguous. This CDR3 comprises 14 residues. Trimming pared 3 bases from V and 0 bases from J, leaving 8 bases between. The CDR3 nucleotides read TGTGCCAGCAGTTTCAACGGATTGAACACTGAAGCTTTCTTT. Its protein is CASSFNGLNTEAFF.

The chain carries TRBV7-3 and TRBJ2-3; TRBD2 matches 7 bases. V lost 5 bases to trimming and J lost 4 bases; unmatched junction nucleotides: 6. This CDR3 is 14 amino acids long. The germline CDR1 and CDR2 sequences are SGHTA and FQGTGA. The CDR3 here is CASSQTSPPDTQYF. The CDR3 nucleotides read TGTGCCAGCAGCCAGACTAGCCCCCCAGATACGCAGTATTTT. The full variable domain, its missing parts supplied by reference TRBV7-3 and TRBJ2-3, is GAGVSQTPSNKVTEKGKYVELRCDPISGHTALYWYRQSLGQGPEFLIYFQGTGAADDSGLPNDRFFAVRPEGSVSTLKIQRTERGDSAVYLCASSQTSPPDTQYFGPGTRLTVL.

This chain connects TRBV4-3 to TRBJ1-2, with 11 bases matching TRBD1. Trimming cost V 0 bases and J 6 bases; bases outside gene matches: 6. Germline V gives CDR1 LGHNA, CDR2 YSLEER. This CDR3 comprises 16 residues. This chain's CDR3 is CASSQDSRDRGDGYTF. CDR3 nucleotides: TGCGCCAGCAGCCAAGATAGCCGGGACAGGGGGGATGGCTACACCTTC.

With respect to this clonotype: The junction differs from germline at one of its ends, possibly a read error. The chain joins TRBV5-6 to TRBJ2-1; TRBD2 matches at 9 bases. CDR3 length: 17 residues. Germline CDR1 reads SGHDT; CDR2 reads YYEEEE. In DNA, the CDR3 is TGTGCCAGCGGCTTGGCCTGGCGGGGGGGCCAATACAATGAGCAGTTCTTC. Its protein product is CASGLAWRGGQYNEQFF.

The J gene is TRBJ2-5, the V gene TRBV4-3; 10 bases agree with TRBD2. The germline gives CDR1 LGHNA, CDR2 YSLEER. The V gene end was trimmed by 4 bases and the J gene end by 3 bases; junction bases not matched to a gene: 5. The CDR3 has 15 amino acids. Here the CDR3 reads CASSPALAGEETQYF. The CDR3 DNA follows: TGCGCCAGCAGCCCAGCGCTAGCGGGAGAAGAGACCCAGTACTTC.

The chain uses TRBV4-3 and TRBJ1-4, with D unresolved. This CDR3 has 17 amino acids. Germline CDR1 LGHNA, CDR2 YSLEER. V lost 0 bases and J lost 0, with 11 bases in between. This CDR3 is CASSQDMNIATNEKLFF. The CDR3 DNA reads as TGCGCCAGCAGCCAAGATATGAACATTGCAACTAATGAAAAACTGTTTTTT.

The DNA for the CDR3 is TGTGCCAGCACTGTTAGGGGGCTAATCGATGAGCAGTTCTTC. This sequence encodes CASTVRGLIDEQFF. This chain joins TRBV6-1 and TRBJ2-1, with TRBD1 matching over 7 bases. Trimming at V came to 7 bases and at J to 8 bases, leaving 11 bases not matched to a gene. CDR1 MNHNS and CDR2 SASEGT come from the germline V gene. This CDR3 region has 14 residues.

As regards this clonotype: The junction departs from germline at one end; a sequencing error may be responsible. V gene TRBV15 combines with J gene TRBJ2-3; TRBD2 is a possible D gene (6 bases). The CDR3 contains 17 residues. Germline V gene data show CDR1 as LNHNV and CDR2 as YYDKDF (reference sequence). CDR3 DNA: TGTGCCGCCAGCGCCGACCGGGACTCCACAAGCACAGATACGCAGTATTTT. Translated: CAASADRDSTSTDTQYF.

V and J are TRBV29-1 and TRBJ2-5; the match to TRBD1 covers 7 bases. Germline V gives CDR1 SQVTM, CDR2 ANQGSEA. This CDR3 is built from 15 residues. V was clipped by 0 bases and J by 4 bases; unmatched bases: 8. The CDR3 here is CSVEERQGAGETQYF. The CDR3 DNA follows: TGCAGCGTTGAAGAGAGACAGGGCGCTGGAGAGACCCAGTACTTC.

This chain joins TRBV12-3 or TRBV12-4 and TRBJ2-7; maybe TRBD1 (6 bases). CDR3 size: 16 residues. Trimming removed 7 bases at V and 3 bases at J, with 22 bases between. This chain's CDR3 is CASNLGTRTDVYEQYF. The CDR3 DNA reads as TGTGCCAGCAACTTGGGGACACGGACAGACGTCTACGAGCAGTACTTC.

Details on this clonotype: A much larger clone lies one base from this, so it may be a read error. The rearrangement links TRBV20-1 to TRBJ2-3, with a tentative D call TRBD2 (5 bases). From germline, CDR1 is DFQATT and CDR2 SNEGSKA (reference sequence). This CDR3 is built from 12 residues. CDR3 DNA: TGCAGTGCTATCCCTAGCACAGATACGCTGTATTTT. It translates to CSAIPSTDTLYF.

The chain links TRBV12-3 or TRBV12-4 to TRBJ2-5; TRBD1 matches at 8 bases. CDR3 length: 15 residues. Trimming at V came to 3 bases and at J to 1 base, leaving 4 bases not matched to a gene. The CDR3 DNA reads as TGTGCCAGCAGTTTCCAGGGGGCTTCCCAAGAGACCCAGTACTTC. Translating it yields CASSFQGASQETQYF.

Only a few counts were recorded for this clonotype. This chain uses TRBV20-1 with TRBJ2-3; 7 positions agree with TRBD2. The ends lost 6 bases at V and 1 base at J; junction bases unmatched: 13. CDR3 length: 16 amino acids. Germline V gives CDR1 DFQATT, CDR2 SNEGSKA (reference sequence). The CDR3 DNA reads TGCAGTGCCCATTCCGTCGGGCTAGCGGGCACAGATACGCAGTATTTT. This codes for CSAHSVGLAGTDTQYF.